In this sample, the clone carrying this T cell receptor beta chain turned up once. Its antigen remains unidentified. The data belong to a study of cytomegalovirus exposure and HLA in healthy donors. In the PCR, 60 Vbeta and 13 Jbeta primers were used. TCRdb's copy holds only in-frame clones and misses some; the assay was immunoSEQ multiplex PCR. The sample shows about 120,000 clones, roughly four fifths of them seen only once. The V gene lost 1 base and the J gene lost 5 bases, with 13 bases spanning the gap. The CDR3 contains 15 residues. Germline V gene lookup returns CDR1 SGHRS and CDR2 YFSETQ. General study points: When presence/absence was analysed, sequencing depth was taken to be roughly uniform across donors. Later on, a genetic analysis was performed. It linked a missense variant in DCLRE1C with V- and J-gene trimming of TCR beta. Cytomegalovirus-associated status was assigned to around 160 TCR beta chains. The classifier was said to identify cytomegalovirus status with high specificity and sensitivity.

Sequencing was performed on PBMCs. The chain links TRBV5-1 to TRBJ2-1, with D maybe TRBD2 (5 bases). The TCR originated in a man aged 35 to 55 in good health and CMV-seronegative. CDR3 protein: CASSLQSGGDNEQFF. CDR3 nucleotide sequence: TGCGCCAGCAGCTTGCAAAGCGGAGGAGACAATGAGCAGTTCTTC.